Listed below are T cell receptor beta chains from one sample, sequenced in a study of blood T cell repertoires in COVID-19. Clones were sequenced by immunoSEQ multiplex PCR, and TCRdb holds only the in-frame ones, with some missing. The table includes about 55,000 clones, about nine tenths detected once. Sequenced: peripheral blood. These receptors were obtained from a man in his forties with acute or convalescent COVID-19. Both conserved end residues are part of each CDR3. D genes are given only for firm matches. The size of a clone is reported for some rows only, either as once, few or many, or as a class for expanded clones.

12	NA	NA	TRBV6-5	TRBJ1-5	CASRLAGRPQHF	TGTGCCAGCAGGTTAGCTGGGAGGCCCCAGCATTTT
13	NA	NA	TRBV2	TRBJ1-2	CARTVARNYGYTF	TGTGCCAGAACGGTAGCGAGAAACTATGGCTACACCTTC
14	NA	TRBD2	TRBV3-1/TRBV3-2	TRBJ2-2	CASNPGGPIGELFF	TGTGCCAGCAACCCGGGAGGGCCGATCGGGGAGCTGTTTTTT
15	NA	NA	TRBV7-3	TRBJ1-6	CASSLIGGAGSPLHF	TGTGCCAGCAGCCTAATTGGGGGCGCTGGATCACCCCTCCACTTT
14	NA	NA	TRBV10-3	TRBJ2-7	CAISEPGNSYEQYF	TGTGCCATCAGTGAACCAGGGAATTCCTACGAGCAGTACTTC
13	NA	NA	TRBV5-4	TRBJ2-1	CASSSDPGGEQFF	TGTGCCAGCAGTTCCGACCCGGGTGGTGAGCAGTTCTTC
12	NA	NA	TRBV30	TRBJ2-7	CAWATSVFEQYF	TGTGCCTGGGCGACTAGTGTTTTCGAGCAGTACTTC
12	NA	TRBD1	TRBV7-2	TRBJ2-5	CASNRQGETQYF	TGTGCCAGCAACCGACAGGGGGAGACCCAGTACTTC
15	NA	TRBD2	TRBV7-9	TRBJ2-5	CASSLASSGKETQYF	TGTGCCAGCAGCTTAGCGTCTAGCGGTAAAGAGACCCAGTACTTC
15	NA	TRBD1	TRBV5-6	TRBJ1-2	CASSFVDRDSYGYTF	TGTGCCAGCAGCTTTGTCGACAGGGACAGCTATGGCTACACCTTC
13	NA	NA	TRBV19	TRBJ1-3	CASLARSGNTIYF	TGTGCCAGTCTTGCCAGGTCTGGAAACACCATATATTTT
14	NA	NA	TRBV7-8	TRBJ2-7	CASSLAGEAYEQYF	TGTGCCAGCAGCTTAGCGGGAGAGGCCTACGAGCAGTACTTC
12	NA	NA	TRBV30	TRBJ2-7	CAGRPNGYEQYF	TGTGCCGGGAGACCCAACGGGTACGAGCAGTACTTC
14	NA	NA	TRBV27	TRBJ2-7	CASSLTGADYEQYF	TGTGCCAGCAGTTTAACGGGAGCGGACTACGAGCAGTACTTC
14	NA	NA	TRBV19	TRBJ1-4	CASSIGGRNEKLFF	TGTGCCAGTAGTATTGGGGGCAGGAATGAAAAACTGTTTTTT
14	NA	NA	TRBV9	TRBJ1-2	CASSLTGYNYGYTF	TGTGCCAGCAGCCTTACAGGTTACAACTATGGCTACACCTTC
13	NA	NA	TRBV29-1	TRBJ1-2	CSVLADSNYGYTF	TGCAGCGTACTCGCCGACTCTAACTATGGCTACACCTTC
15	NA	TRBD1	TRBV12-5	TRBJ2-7	CASGLATGGTYEQYF	TGTGCTAGTGGTTTGGCCACAGGGGGTACCTACGAGCAGTACTTC
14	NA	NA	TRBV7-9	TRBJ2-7	CASSLAGDLYEQYF	TGTGCCAGCAGCTTAGCGGGAGATCTCTACGAGCAGTACTTC
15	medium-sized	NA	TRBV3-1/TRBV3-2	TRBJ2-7	CASSQPTSSAYEQYF	TGTGCCAGCAGCCAGCCTACTAGTTCCGCCTACGAGCAGTACTTC
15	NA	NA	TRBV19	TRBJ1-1	CASSIGSGENTEAFF	TGTGCCAGTAGTATAGGATCGGGAGAGAACACTGAAGCTTTCTTT
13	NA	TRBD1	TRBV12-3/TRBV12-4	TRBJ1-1	CASSGLQGTEAFF	TGTGCCAGCAGTGGTCTACAGGGGACTGAAGCTTTCTTT
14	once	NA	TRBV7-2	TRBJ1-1	CASSPAGIGTEAFF	TGTGCCAGCAGCCCGGCGGGGATCGGCACTGAAGCTTTCTTT
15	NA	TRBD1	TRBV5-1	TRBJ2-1	CASSLAGGRYNEQFF	TGCGCCAGCAGCTTGGCAGGGGGCCGCTACAATGAGCAGTTCTTC
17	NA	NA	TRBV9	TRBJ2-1	CASSVRPTSSSYNEQFF	TGTGCCAGCAGCGTTCGACCGACATCGAGCTCCTACAATGAGCAGTTCTTC
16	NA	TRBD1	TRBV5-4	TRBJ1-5	CASSTTGGGINQPQHF	TGTGCCAGCAGCACCACAGGGGGCGGAATCAATCAGCCCCAGCATTTT
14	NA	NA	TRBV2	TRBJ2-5	CASSEARQGETQYF	TGTGCCAGCAGTGAAGCGAGGCAGGGGGAGACCCAGTACTTC
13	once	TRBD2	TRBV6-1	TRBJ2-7	CASEGGRAGEQYF	TGTGCCAGCGAGGGCGGGAGGGCCGGCGAGCAGTACTTC
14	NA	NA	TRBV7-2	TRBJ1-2	CASSPMGQGNGYTF	TGTGCCAGCAGCCCCATGGGGCAGGGAAATGGCTACACCTTC
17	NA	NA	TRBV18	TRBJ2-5	CASSPLPNRAAQETQYF	TGTGCCAGCTCACCCCTACCTAACAGAGCTGCTCAAGAGACCCAGTACTTC
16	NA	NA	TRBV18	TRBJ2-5	CASSPPSRGGGETQYF	TGTGCCAGCTCACCACCGTCGAGGGGCGGAGGGGAGACCCAGTACTTC
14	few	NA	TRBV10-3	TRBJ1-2	CAISESQGNYGYTF	TGTGCCATCAGTGAGTCCCAGGGGAACTATGGCTACACCTTC
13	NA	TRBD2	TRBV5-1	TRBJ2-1	CASSLLREGEQFF	TGCGCCAGCAGCCTCCTGAGGGAGGGTGAGCAGTTCTTC
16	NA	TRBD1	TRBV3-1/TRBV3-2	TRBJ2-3	CASSRIGQGFSDTQYF	TGTGCCAGCAGCCGGATCGGACAGGGGTTCTCAGATACGCAGTATTTT
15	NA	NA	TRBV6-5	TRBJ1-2	CASSPDLLSNYGYTF	TGTGCCAGCAGTCCCGACTTGTTGAGTAACTATGGCTACACCTTC
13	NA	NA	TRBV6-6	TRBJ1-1	CASNHLRDTEAFF	TGTGCCAGCAATCATCTCAGGGACACTGAAGCTTTCTTT
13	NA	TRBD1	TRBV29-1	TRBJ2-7	CSAKGQGFYEQYF	TGCAGCGCGAAGGGACAGGGGTTCTACGAGCAGTACTTC
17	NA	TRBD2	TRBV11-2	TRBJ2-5	CASKGLTRAGAAETQYF	TGTGCCAGCAAGGGACTAACACGGGCGGGTGCGGCGGAGACCCAGTACTTC
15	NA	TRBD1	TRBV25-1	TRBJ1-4	CASSEQTGNGEKLFF	TGTGCCAGCAGTGAACAGACAGGGAATGGTGAAAAACTGTTTTTT
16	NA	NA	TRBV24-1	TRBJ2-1	CATSETDSTSYNEQFF	TGTGCCACCAGTGAAACGGACTCAACCTCCTACAATGAGCAGTTCTTC
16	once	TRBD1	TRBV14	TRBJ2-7	CASSQDRRGGKDEQYF	TGTGCCAGCAGCCAAGATAGGAGAGGGGGCAAGGACGAGCAGTACTTC
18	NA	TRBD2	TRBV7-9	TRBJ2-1	CASSLDSLAGPWGNEQFF	TGTGCCAGCAGCTTAGACTCACTAGCGGGCCCCTGGGGCAATGAGCAGTTCTTC
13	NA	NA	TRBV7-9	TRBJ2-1	CASSLGQNNEQFF	TGTGCCAGCAGCTTAGGACAAAACAATGAGCAGTTCTTC
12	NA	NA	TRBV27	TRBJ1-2	CASSLRGSGYTF	TGTGCCAGCAGTTTAAGAGGATCCGGCTACACCTTC
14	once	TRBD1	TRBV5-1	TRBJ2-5	CASSIGTGDETQYF	TGCGCCAGCAGCATCGGGACAGGGGATGAGACCCAGTACTTC
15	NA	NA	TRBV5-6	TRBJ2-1	CASSLGSLRYNEQFF	TGTGCCAGCAGCTTGGGTAGCCTCCGGTACAATGAGCAGTTCTTC
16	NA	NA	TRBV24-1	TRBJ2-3	CATSDPTGRLSDTQYF	TGTGCCACCAGTGACCCGACAGGGAGGTTGTCAGATACGCAGTATTTT
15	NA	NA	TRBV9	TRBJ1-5	CASSVSAGPYQPQHF	TGTGCCAGCAGCGTTTCGGCAGGCCCCTATCAGCCCCAGCATTTT
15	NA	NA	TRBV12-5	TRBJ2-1	CASVERSTGGYEQFF	TGTGCTAGTGTTGAGCGTAGTACGGGGGGCTATGAGCAGTTCTTC
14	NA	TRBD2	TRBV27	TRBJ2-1	CASSPPGGYNEQFF	TGTGCCAGCAGTCCCCCGGGGGGCTACAATGAGCAGTTCTTC